This TCR beta chain was sequenced for a study of CD8 T cells in ankylosing spondylitis. TCRdb re-called the 5' RACE reads with MiXCR, one entry per CDR3 protein. The top ten clones hold 7.8% of a sample with around 280,000 distinct CDR3 sequences, around 19% of them seen once. Per germline, CDR1 MNHEY and CDR2 SMNVEV (reference sequence). The CDR3 totals 14 residues. In regard to this clonotype: One end of the junction does not line up with germline, which may come from a read error.

This clonotype originated in a male donor with ankylosing spondylitis or in good health (not recorded which). The rearrangement links TRBV27 to TRBJ1-5; D is undetermined. Source material: blood, either unsorted or a sorted T cell fraction (not recorded which). The CDR3 sequence: CASSLLYSNQPQRF. In nucleotides, the CDR3 is TGTGCCAGCAGTTTATTGTATAGCAATCAGCCCCAGCGTTTT.